Listed here are 29 T cell receptor beta chains from one sample, sequenced in a study of T cell repertoires in cytomegalovirus infection. Their recognized antigens are unknown. TCRdb called the reads again in MiXCR, with one record for every CDR3 protein. The sample comprises 380,000 or so distinct CDR3 sequences, approximately 35% of which are singletons, and approximately 12% rests with the top ten. The specimen comprised cultured PBMCs, sampled from culture after CMV antigen stimulation. These receptors came from a human donor in good health (CMV status not recorded). Some clones in this sample may be carry-over from other donors' samples.

The chain combines TRBV30 with TRBJ2-3; D is unresolved. Trimming left V 0 bases short and J 9 bases short, with 7 bases between. CDR1 is GTSNPN, CDR2 SVGIG, per germline (reference sequence). This CDR3 has 11 residues. The DNA of the CDR3 is TGTGCCTGGAGTGTAGGGCGAACGCAGTATTTT. It encodes CAWSVGRTQYF.

V and J are TRBV28 and TRBJ2-5, with 10 bases aligning to TRBD1. V was clipped by 6 bases and J by 4 bases; unmatched bases: 11. CDR1 is MDHEN, CDR2 SYDVKM, per germline. This CDR3 region has 16 residues. CDR3 amino acids: CASSRDGTGVGETQYF. In DNA, the CDR3 is TGTGCCAGCAGCCGGGACGGGACAGGGGTTGGAGAGACCCAGTACTTC.

The chain recombines TRBV4-1 with TRBJ1-1; a weak D match, TRBD1 (6 bases). The V gene lost 1 base and the J gene lost 6 bases, with 21 bases spanning the gap. Germline V gives CDR1 MGHRA, CDR2 YSYEKL. The CDR3 consists of 17 residues. CDR3 sequence: CASSQAGNRRGGAEAFF. The CDR3 nucleotides are TGCGCCAGCAGCCAAGCGGGAAACCGGCGCGGGGGCGCTGAAGCTTTCTTT.

This rearrangement joins TRBV12-3 or TRBV12-4 to TRBJ1-4, with TRBD1 identical over 12 bases. There are 14 residues in the CDR3. The junction had 2 bases not matched to a gene; V was cut back by 4 bases and J by 8 bases. This chain's CDR3 is CASSSGTGGEKLFF. CDR3 in DNA: TGTGCCAGCAGTTCCGGGACAGGGGGCGAAAAACTGTTTTTT.

This clonotype was seen a handful of times. DNA of the CDR3: TGTGCCAGCAGACCAAACCAACAGGGTGGCGGGGAGCTGTTTTTT. The encoded protein is CASRPNQQGGGELFF. This chain links TRBV5-5 with TRBJ2-2, with D tentatively TRBD1 (6 bases). The germline V and J ends were trimmed by 5 bases and 7 bases, with 18 bases remaining between them. The CDR3 spans 15 residues. Germline V gene data show CDR1 as SGHKS and CDR2 as YYEKEE (reference sequence).

This clonotype was seen at least ten times. This chain uses TRBV7-2 with TRBJ2-5; 11 bases are a match to TRBD2. The V segment lost 3 bases and the J segment 5 bases; nucleotides outside the gene matches: 8. The CDR3 has 16 amino acids. The germline V gene encodes CDR1 SGHTA and CDR2 FQGNSA. The CDR3 nucleotides read TGTGCCAGCAGCTTTAAGACTAGCGGGACGTCGGAGACCCAGTACTTC. It encodes CASSFKTSGTSETQYF.

This sequence joins TRBV7-2 and TRBJ2-2, with D perhaps TRBD2 (5 bases). Trimming removed 8 bases at V and 6 bases at J, with 13 bases between. The CDR3 runs to 13 residues. Germline lookup yields CDR1 SGHTA and CDR2 FQGNSA. CDR3 DNA sequence: TGTGCCAGCGGTGTACTAGGATCCGGGGAGCTGTTTTTT. It encodes CASGVLGSGELFF.

This chain uses TRBV27 with TRBJ1-1; D is undetermined. The CDR3 extends over 14 amino acids. CDR1 and CDR2 (germline): MNHEY, SMNVEV (reference sequence). Between the trimmed V and J ends, which lost 6 bases and 1 base, there was a span of 12 bases. For the CDR3, the DNA is TGTGCCAGCAGGGACGGGCCCTGGAACACTGAAGCTTTCTTT. Protein product: CASRDGPWNTEAFF.

The CDR3 DNA reads TGTGCCAGTAGTCTCCCGGGTCCTGTCTACGAGCAGTACTTC. This codes for CASSLPGPVYEQYF. This chain connects TRBV19 to TRBJ2-7; no clear D gene. CDR3 size: 14 residues. Per the germline V gene, CDR1 is LNHDA and CDR2 is SQIVND (reference sequence). With 5 bases removed from V and 3 bases from J, the gap between germline ends came to 14 bases.

The rearrangement uses TRBV19 and TRBJ2-6; D gene ambiguous. The CDR3 has 14 residues. Trimming cost V 4 bases and J 4 bases, with 8 bases left between them. CDR1 and CDR2 from the germline V gene are LNHDA and SQIVND (reference sequence). Here the CDR3 reads CASSKNRGANVLTF. The CDR3 DNA reads as TGTGCCAGTAGTAAAAACCGGGGGGCCAACGTCCTGACTTTC.

V is TRBV5-4 and J is TRBJ1-2; 10 positions agree with TRBD1. Germline CDR1 reads SGHNT; CDR2 reads YYREEE (reference sequence). The junction had 7 bases not matched to a gene; V was cut back by 3 bases and J by 8 bases. The CDR3 extends over 14 amino acids. CDR3 nucleotide sequence: TGTGCCAGCAGCTCTTCCCGGGACAGGGGCGGCTACACCTTC. It is translated as CASSSSRDRGGYTF. The full variable domain, completed using reference TRBV5-4 and TRBJ1-2, is ETGVTQSPTHLIKTRGQQVTLRCSSQSGHNTVSWYQQALGQGPQFIFQYYREEENGRGNFPPRFSGLQFPNYSSELNVNALELDDSALYLCASSSSRDRGGYTFGSGTRLTVV.

Only a few counts were recorded for this clonotype. V usage is TRBV6-2 or TRBV6-3 and J usage is TRBJ2-3; D ambiguous. Germline-derived CDR1 and CDR2 are MNHEY and SVGEGT. This CDR3 spans 11 amino acids. Trimming took 4 bases from V and 8 from J, leaving 7 bases between them. CDR3 nucleotide sequence: TGTGCCAGCAGTTTAAGTGGTACGCAGTATTTT. Amino acids: CASSLSGTQYF.

At least ten counts were recorded for this clonotype. This sequence joins TRBV20-1 and TRBJ1-1, with 7 bases fitting TRBD1. The germline CDR1 and CDR2 sequences are DFQATT and SNEGSKA (reference sequence). CDR3 length: 14 residues. Trimming took 3 bases from V and 0 from J; bases not matched to a gene: 4. CDR3 coding DNA: TGCAGTGCTAGGAGGGGGCAGATGAACACTGAAGCTTTCTTT. This gives the protein CSARRGQMNTEAFF.

This clonotype has just a few counts. The DNA for the CDR3 is TGTGCCAGCAGCGGGGACAGGGGTTACACTGAAGCTTTCTTT. It is translated as CASSGDRGYTEAFF. The rearrangement joins TRBV11-2 to TRBJ1-1; 10 bases align to TRBD1. CDR1 is SGHAT and CDR2 is FQNNGV in the germline V gene. Trimming cost V 5 bases and J 3 bases; bases outside gene matches: 3. The CDR3 totals 14 residues.

This clonotype has more than one count but fewer than ten. The chain combines TRBV9 with TRBJ1-3, with TRBD1 identical over 7 bases. CDR3 size: 15 residues. Germline V gene lookup returns CDR1 SGDLS and CDR2 YYNGEE. The junction had 8 bases not matched to a gene; V was cut back by 4 bases and J by 4 bases. The CDR3 bases are TGTGCCAGCAGCCCCTTCGACAGGGCCGGAAACACCATATATTTT. Its translation is CASSPFDRAGNTIYF.

This clonotype has just a few counts. This chain links TRBV28 with TRBJ2-5; no definite D call. The CDR3 consists of 13 residues. Germline loops: CDR1 MDHEN, CDR2 SYDVKM. V was pared by 7 bases and J by 0 bases, with 9 bases between. The CDR3 DNA is TGTGCCAGCATAGCAGGTCACCAAGAGACCCAGTACTTC. Translating it yields CASIAGHQETQYF.

This clonotype was observed a few times. The J gene is TRBJ1-1, the V gene TRBV4-1; D is possibly TRBD1 (6 bases). The CDR3 sequence is 16 residues long. Germline V gene sequence: CDR1 MGHRA, CDR2 YSYEKL. Deletions cut 1 base from V and 2 bases from J, with 14 bases between. CDR3: CASSQGPGAANTEAFF. DNA of the CDR3: TGCGCCAGCAGCCAAGGCCCAGGGGCCGCAAACACTGAAGCTTTCTTT.

This clonotype was detected a few times. V and J are TRBV6-5 and TRBJ2-7; D call uncertain. The CDR3 loop spans 17 amino acids. Germline V CDR1 and CDR2: MNHEY, SVGAGI. V dropped 0 bases and J dropped 2 bases, with 17 bases sitting between them. The CDR3 protein is CASSYSMTRTVTYEQYF. DNA for the CDR3: TGTGCCAGCAGTTACTCGATGACGCGCACTGTCACCTACGAGCAGTACTTC.

Ten or more counts support this clonotype. This chain links TRBV7-6 with TRBJ2-5, with D maybe TRBD1 (5 bases). V shed 3 bases and J shed 2 bases, with 7 bases lying between them. CDR3 length equals 13 residues. CDR1 is SGHVS and CDR2 is FNYEAQ in the germline V gene. The CDR3 protein is CASSLTEQETQYF. Written as DNA, the CDR3 is TGTGCCAGCAGCTTGACAGAACAAGAGACCCAGTACTTC.

The chain couples TRBV11-3 to TRBJ2-2; D ambiguous. V was pared by 5 bases and J by 7 bases, with 17 bases between. There are 15 residues in the CDR3. Germline values: CDR1 SGHNT, CDR2 YENEEA. The CDR3 DNA sequence: TGTGCCAGCAGCCCTCGTTCTAGTGTTCACGGGGAGCTGTTTTTT. This codes for CASSPRSSVHGELFF.

The V call is TRBV7-2, the J call TRBJ2-1, with D uncertain. The V end lost 1 base, the J end lost 0 bases, and 10 bases lay between the germline ends. The CDR3 covers 16 residues. Germline CDR1 SGHTA, CDR2 FQGNSA. In nucleotides, the CDR3 is TGTGCCAGCAGCTTAGGGATGGCGAGCTCCTACAATGAGCAGTTCTTC. Translated: CASSLGMASSYNEQFF.

This clonotype has more than one count but fewer than ten. The rearrangement links TRBV7-8 to TRBJ2-1; 9 bases are a match to TRBD2. V shed 4 bases, J shed 4 bases, and the junction held 8 bases outside the gene matches. The CDR3 contains 16 residues. Germline loops: CDR1 SGHVS, CDR2 FQNEAQ. The CDR3 DNA sequence: TGTGCCAGCAGCTCCCTAGCGGGACGAGGGTACAATGAGCAGTTCTTC. This translates into CASSSLAGRGYNEQFF.

V usage is TRBV28 and J usage is TRBJ1-6; D is unresolved. Germline V gene sequence: CDR1 MDHEN, CDR2 SYDVKM. The ends were cut back, 3 bases at V and 8 bases at J, with 14 bases in the middle. The CDR3 is made up of 15 amino acids. The CDR3 region has the DNA TGTGCCAGCAGTTTTCGTCGGGGATTGGATTCACCCCTCCACTTT. Translating it yields CASSFRRGLDSPLHF.

This clonotype has more than one count but fewer than ten. This chain connects TRBV7-2 to TRBJ2-2, with D unclear. The V end was cut by 1 base, the J end by 4 bases, with 13 bases between. CDR3 size: 16 residues. Germline assignment: CDR1 SGHTA and CDR2 FQGNSA. For the CDR3, the DNA is TGTGCCAGCAGCTTAGTTCCCCACACCATCACCGGGGAGCTGTTTTTT. Translation: CASSLVPHTITGELFF.

The CDR3 sequence: CASSSRGENQPQHF. The DNA of the CDR3 is TGTGCCAGCAGCTCCAGGGGAGAAAATCAGCCCCAGCATTTT. The chain couples TRBV12-3 or TRBV12-4 to TRBJ1-5, with D possibly being TRBD1 (6 bases). The CDR3 totals 14 residues. Trimming cost V 6 bases and J 4 bases, with 13 bases left between them.

CDR3 protein: CSALTGGSSDTQYF. For the CDR3, the DNA is TGCAGTGCCTTGACGGGAGGTTCATCAGATACGCAGTATTTT. This chain connects TRBV20-1 to TRBJ2-3; 7 bases agree with TRBD2. The CDR3 runs 14 residues. J lost 4 bases, V lost 6 bases, and 10 bases had no gene match. Germline V CDR1 and CDR2: DFQATT, SNEGSKA (reference sequence).

This chain connects TRBV4-1 to TRBJ1-6, with D perhaps TRBD1 (6 bases). Germline CDR1 and CDR2: MGHRA and YSYEKL. This CDR3 is built from 15 residues. V lost 0 bases and J 10 bases, leaving 13 bases between the germline ends. CDR3 bases: TGCGCCAGCAGCCAAGAGGGGGCAGGGCGCTCACCCCTCCACTTT. Amino acid sequence: CASSQEGAGRSPLHF.

The V call is TRBV7-3, the J call TRBJ2-1, with no clear D. This CDR3 is 15 amino acids long. Per the germline V gene, CDR1 is SGHTA and CDR2 is FQGTGA. V was shortened by 1 base and J by 8 bases, with 15 bases between the two germline ends. The CDR3 sequence: CASSLSSLSHDEQFF. Written as DNA, the CDR3 is TGTGCCAGCAGCTTAAGTTCGCTCTCCCACGATGAGCAGTTCTTC.

The chain joins TRBV20-1 to TRBJ1-5; D is perhaps TRBD1 (5 bases). This CDR3 contains 13 residues. The V and J ends lost 5 bases and 3 bases respectively, with 11 bases between them. The germline gives CDR1 DFQATT, CDR2 SNEGSKA (reference sequence). DNA for the CDR3: TGCAGTGCTCCGAAGACAGTCAATCAGCCCCAGCATTTT. Translation gives CSAPKTVNQPQHF.